This T cell receptor beta chain was recorded in a study of beta chain features in type 1 diabetes. All of the isolated RNA was reverse transcribed, so expressed TCRB transcripts were sequenced. Assay: immunoSEQ multiplex PCR; the TCRdb copy retains only in-frame clones and omits some. The sample lists about 660,000 clones, 11% to 15% occurring once. Study results and limitations: Researchers report that Type 1 diabetes patients had moderately but significantly shorter TCRB CDR3s across all four CD4+ subsets.

Only a few counts were recorded for this clone. No antigen is known for it. V lost 4 bases, J lost 6 bases, and 15 bases lay in between. The CDR3 is made up of 14 amino acids. The V gene's germline CDR1 is ENHRY and CDR2 SYGVKD. The chain uses TRBV10-3 and TRBJ1-2; D perhaps matches TRBD1 (5 bases). The clonotype was recovered from a man younger than 35 with type 1 diabetes. The material sequenced was naive CD4+ T cells from blood. The CDR3 spells CAISVGQGDDGYTF. CDR3 bases: TGTGCCATCAGTGTAGGGCAGGGAGATGATGGCTACACCTTC.